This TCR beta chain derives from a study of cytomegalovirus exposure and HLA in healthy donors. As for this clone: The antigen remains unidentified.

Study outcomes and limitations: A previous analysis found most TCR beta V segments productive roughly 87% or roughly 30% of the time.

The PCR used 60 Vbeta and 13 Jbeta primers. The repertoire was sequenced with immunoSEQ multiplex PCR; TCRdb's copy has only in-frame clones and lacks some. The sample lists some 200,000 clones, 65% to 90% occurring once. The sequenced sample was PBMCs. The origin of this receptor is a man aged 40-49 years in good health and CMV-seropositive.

As DNA, the CDR3 is TGTGCCAGTAGTCGACAGGCGAACCGCTATGGCTACACCTTC. Protein product: CASSRQANRYGYTF. V is TRBV19 and J is TRBJ1-2; the D gene is possibly TRBD1 (6 bases). Looked up from germline, CDR1 is LNHDA and CDR2 is SQIVND (reference sequence). The CDR3 covers 14 residues. V was clipped by 5 bases and J by 4 bases, with 14 bases between them.